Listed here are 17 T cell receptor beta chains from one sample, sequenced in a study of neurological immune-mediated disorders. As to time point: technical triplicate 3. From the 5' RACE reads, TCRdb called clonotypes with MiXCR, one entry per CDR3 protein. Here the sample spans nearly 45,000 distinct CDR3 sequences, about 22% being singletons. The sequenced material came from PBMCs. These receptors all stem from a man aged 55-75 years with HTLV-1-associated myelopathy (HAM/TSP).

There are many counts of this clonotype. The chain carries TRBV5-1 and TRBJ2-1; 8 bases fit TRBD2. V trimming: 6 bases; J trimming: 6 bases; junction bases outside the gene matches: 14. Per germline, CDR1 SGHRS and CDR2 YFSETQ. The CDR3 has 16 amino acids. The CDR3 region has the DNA TGCGCCAGCACCCCAAGCCCGGGACTAGACGCCAATGAGCAGTTCTTC. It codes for CASTPSPGLDANEQFF. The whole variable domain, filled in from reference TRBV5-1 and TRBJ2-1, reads KAGVTQTPRYLIKTRGQQVTLSCSPISGHRSVSWYQQTPGQGLQFLFEYFSETQRNKGNFPGRFSGRQFSNSRSEMNVSTLELGDSALYLCASTPSPGLDANEQFFGPGTRLTVL.

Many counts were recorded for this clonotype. CDR3: CASSDGTGSSPEQYF. For the CDR3, the DNA is TGCGCCAGCAGTGACGGGACAGGATCTTCTCCCGAGCAGTACTTC. V is TRBV10-2 and J is TRBJ2-7, with 8 bases fitting TRBD1. The germline V gene encodes CDR1 WSHSY and CDR2 SAAADI. The junction had 10 bases not matched to a gene; V was cut back by 3 bases and J by 6 bases. CDR3 size: 15 residues.

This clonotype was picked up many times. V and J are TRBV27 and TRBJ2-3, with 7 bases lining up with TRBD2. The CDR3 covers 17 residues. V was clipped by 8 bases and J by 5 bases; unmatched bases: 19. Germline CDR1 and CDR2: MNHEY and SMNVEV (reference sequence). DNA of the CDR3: TGTGCCAGCCGCGGGGTGGGGGGTGGGAGGGCCGAAGATACGCAGTATTTT. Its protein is CASRGVGGGRAEDTQYF.

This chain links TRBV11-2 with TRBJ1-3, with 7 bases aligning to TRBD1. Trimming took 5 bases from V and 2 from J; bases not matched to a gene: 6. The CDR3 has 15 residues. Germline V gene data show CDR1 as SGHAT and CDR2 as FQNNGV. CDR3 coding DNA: TGTGCCAGCAGCCTGGACAGGTTGGCTGGAAACACCATATATTTT. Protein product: CASSLDRLAGNTIYF.

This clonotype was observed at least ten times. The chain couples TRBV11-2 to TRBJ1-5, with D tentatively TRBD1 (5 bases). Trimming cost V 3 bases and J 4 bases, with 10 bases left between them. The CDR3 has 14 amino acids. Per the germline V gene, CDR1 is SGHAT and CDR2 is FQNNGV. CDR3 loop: CASSFSGMNQPQHF. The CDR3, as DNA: TGTGCCAGCAGCTTTTCAGGGATGAATCAGCCCCAGCATTTT.

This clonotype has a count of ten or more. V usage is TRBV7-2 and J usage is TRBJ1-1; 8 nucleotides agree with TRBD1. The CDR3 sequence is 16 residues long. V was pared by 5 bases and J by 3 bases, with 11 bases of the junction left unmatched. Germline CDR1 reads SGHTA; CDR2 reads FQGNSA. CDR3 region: CASSPGQGASYTEAFF. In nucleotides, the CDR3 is TGTGCCAGCAGCCCCGGGCAGGGGGCCTCATACACTGAAGCTTTCTTT.

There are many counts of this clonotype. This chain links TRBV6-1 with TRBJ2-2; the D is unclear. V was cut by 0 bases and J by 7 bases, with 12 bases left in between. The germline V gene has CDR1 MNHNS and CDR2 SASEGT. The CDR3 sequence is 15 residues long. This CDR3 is CASSEATTPHGELFF. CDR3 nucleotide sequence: TGTGCCAGCAGTGAAGCGACAACACCCCACGGGGAGCTGTTTTTT.

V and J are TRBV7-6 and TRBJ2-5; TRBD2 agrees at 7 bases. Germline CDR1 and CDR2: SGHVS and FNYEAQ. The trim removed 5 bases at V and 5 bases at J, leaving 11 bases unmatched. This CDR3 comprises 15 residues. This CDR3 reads CASSGPGGSHETQYF. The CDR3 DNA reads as TGTGCCAGCAGCGGCCCTGGCGGGAGTCACGAGACCCAGTACTTC.

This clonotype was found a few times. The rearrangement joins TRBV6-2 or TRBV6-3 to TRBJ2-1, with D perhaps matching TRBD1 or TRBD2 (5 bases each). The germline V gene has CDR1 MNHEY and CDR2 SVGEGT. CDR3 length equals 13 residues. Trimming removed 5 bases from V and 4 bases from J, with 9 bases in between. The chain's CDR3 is CASSRDEYNEQFF. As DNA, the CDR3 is TGTGCCAGCAGTCGGGACGAGTACAATGAGCAGTTCTTC.

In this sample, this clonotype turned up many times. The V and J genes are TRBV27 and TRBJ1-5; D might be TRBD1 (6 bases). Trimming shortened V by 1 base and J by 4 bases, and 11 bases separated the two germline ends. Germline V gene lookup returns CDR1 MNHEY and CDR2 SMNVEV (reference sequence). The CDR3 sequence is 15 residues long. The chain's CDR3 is CASSLFGTTNQPQHF. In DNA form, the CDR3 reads TGTGCCAGCAGTTTATTCGGGACAACTAATCAGCCCCAGCATTTT.

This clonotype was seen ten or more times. CDR3 DNA: TGCAGTGCTTCCGAGGGGCGGGACAACAATGAGCAGTTCTTC. Protein sequence: CSASEGRDNNEQFF. The chain links TRBV20-1 to TRBJ2-1; the D gene could be TRBD1 or TRBD2 (6 bases each). CDR3 size: 14 residues. V dropped 5 bases and J dropped 5 bases, with 16 bases sitting between them. Germline loops: CDR1 DFQATT, CDR2 SNEGSKA (reference sequence).

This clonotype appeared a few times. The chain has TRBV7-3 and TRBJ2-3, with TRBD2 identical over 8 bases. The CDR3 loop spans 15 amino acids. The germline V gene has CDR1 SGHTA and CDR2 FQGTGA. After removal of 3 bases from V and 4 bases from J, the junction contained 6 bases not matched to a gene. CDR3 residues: CASSFKSGRADTQYF. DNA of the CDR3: TGTGCCAGCAGCTTTAAGAGCGGGAGAGCAGATACGCAGTATTTT.

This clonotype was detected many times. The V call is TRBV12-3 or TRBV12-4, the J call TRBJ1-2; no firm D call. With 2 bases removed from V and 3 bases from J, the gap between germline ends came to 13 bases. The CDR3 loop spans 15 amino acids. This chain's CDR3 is CASSLTDRWDYGYTF. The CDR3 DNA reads TGTGCCAGCAGTTTAACGGACCGGTGGGACTATGGCTACACCTTC.

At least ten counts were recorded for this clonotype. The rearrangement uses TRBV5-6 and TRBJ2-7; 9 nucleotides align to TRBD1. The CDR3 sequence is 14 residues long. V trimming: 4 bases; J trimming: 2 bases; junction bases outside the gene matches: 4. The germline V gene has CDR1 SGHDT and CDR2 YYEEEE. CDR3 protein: CASSRGQGPYEQYF. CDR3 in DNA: TGTGCCAGCAGCCGGGGACAGGGCCCCTACGAGCAGTACTTC.

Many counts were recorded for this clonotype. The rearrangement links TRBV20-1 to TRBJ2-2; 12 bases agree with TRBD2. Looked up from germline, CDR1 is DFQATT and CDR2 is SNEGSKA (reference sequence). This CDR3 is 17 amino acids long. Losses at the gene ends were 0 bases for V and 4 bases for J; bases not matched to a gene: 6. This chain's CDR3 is CSARDSSGRAVTGELFF. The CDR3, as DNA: TGCAGTGCTAGAGATTCTAGCGGGAGGGCCGTCACCGGGGAGCTGTTTTTT.

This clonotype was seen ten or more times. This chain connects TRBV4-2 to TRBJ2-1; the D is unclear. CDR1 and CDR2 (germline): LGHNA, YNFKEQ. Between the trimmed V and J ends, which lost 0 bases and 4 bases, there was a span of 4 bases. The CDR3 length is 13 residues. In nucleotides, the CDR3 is TGTGCCAGCAGCCAAGATAAGTACAATGAGCAGTTCTTC. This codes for CASSQDKYNEQFF.

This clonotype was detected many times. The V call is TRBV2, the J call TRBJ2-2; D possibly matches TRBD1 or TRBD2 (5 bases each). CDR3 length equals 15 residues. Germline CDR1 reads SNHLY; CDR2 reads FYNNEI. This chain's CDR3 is CASTGPTVNTGELFF. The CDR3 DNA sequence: TGTGCTTCAACGGGGCCGACCGTGAACACCGGGGAGCTGTTTTTT.